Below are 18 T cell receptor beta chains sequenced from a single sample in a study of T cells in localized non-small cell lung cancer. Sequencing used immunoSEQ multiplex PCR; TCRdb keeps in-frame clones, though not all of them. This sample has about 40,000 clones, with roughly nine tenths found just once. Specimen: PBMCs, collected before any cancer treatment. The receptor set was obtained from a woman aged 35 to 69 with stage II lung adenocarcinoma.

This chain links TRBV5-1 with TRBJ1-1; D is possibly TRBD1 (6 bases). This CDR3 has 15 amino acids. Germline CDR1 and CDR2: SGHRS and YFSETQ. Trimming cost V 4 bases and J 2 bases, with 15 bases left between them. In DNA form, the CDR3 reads TGCGCCAGCAGCACCACGGGACATTCAAACACTGAAGCTTTCTTT. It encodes CASSTTGHSNTEAFF. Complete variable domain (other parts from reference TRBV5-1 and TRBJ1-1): KAGVTQTPRYLIKTRGQQVTLSCSPISGHRSVSWYQQTPGQGLQFLFEYFSETQRNKGNFPGRFSGRQFSNSRSEMNVSTLELGDSALYLCASSTTGHSNTEAFFGQGTRLTVV.

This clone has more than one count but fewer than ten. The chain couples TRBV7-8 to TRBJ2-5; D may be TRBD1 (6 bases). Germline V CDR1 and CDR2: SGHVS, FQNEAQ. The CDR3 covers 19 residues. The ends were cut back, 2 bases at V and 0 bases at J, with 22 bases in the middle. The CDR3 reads CASSLPRRTVTSDQETQYF. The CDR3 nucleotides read TGTGCCAGCAGCTTACCCCGGAGGACAGTCACCTCCGACCAAGAGACCCAGTACTTC.

The CDR3 DNA is TGTGCCAGCAGGGGCCGAGGGGGTCAAGAGACCCAGTACTTC. Translating it yields CASRGRGGQETQYF. V and J are TRBV11-2 and TRBJ2-5; D might be TRBD1 (6 bases). Trimming took 6 bases from V and 2 from J, leaving 13 bases between them. Germline lookup yields CDR1 SGHAT and CDR2 FQNNGV. CDR3 length equals 14 residues.

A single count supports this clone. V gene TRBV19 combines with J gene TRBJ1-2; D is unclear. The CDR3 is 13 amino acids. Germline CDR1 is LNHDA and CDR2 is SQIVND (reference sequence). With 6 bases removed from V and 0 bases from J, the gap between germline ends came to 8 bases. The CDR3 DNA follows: TGTGCCAGTAGCCGTACAGCTAACTATGGCTACACCTTC. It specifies CASSRTANYGYTF. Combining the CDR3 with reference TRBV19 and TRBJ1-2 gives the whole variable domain DGGITQSPKYLFRKEGQNVTLSCEQNLNHDAMYWYRQDPGQGLRLIYYSQIVNDFQKGDIAEGYSVSREKKESFPLTVTSAQKNPTAFYLCASSRTANYGYTFGSGTRLTVV.

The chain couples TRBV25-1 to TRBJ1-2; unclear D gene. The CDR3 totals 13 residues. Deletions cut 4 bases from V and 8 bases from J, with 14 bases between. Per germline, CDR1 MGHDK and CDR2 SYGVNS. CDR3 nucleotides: TGTGCCAGCAGTGGCGAATCTGTACGGGGCTACACCTTC. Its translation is CASSGESVRGYTF.

CDR3: CASSQGDGGYGYTF. The CDR3 nucleotides read TGTGCCAGCAGCCAGGGGGACGGGGGGTATGGCTACACCTTC. The chain carries TRBV4-2 and TRBJ1-2; possible D gene TRBD1, 5 bases. The CDR3 loop spans 14 amino acids. In germline, CDR1 is LGHNA, CDR2 YNFKEQ. Trimming took 3 bases from V and 5 from J, leaving 13 bases between them.

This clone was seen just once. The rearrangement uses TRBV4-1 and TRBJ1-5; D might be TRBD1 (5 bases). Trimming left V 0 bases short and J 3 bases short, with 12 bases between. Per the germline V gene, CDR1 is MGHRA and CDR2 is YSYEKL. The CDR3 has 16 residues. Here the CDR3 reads CASSQDPQGTNQPQHF. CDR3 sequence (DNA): TGCGCCAGCAGCCAAGATCCCCAGGGCACCAATCAGCCCCAGCATTTT.

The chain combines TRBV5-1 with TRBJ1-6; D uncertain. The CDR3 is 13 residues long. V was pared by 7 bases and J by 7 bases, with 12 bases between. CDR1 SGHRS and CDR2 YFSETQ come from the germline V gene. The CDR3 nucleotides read TGCGCCAGCGGTAACACGGAAAATTCACCCCTCCACTTT. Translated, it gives CASGNTENSPLHF. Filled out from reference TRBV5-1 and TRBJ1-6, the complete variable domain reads KAGVTQTPRYLIKTRGQQVTLSCSPISGHRSVSWYQQTPGQGLQFLFEYFSETQRNKGNFPGRFSGRQFSNSRSEMNVSTLELGDSALYLCASGNTENSPLHFGNGTRLTVT.

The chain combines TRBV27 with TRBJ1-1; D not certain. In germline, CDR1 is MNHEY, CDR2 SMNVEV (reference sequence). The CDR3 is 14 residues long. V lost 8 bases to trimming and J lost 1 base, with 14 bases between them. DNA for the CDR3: TGTGCCAGCGCTCTAGGGTTGGCGAACACTGAAGCTTTCTTT. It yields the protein CASALGLANTEAFF.

CDR3 sequence: CASSPLSGSYNEQFF. CDR3 in DNA: TGTGCCAGCAGTCCCCTTAGCGGCTCCTACAATGAGCAGTTCTTC. V gene TRBV6-1 combines with J gene TRBJ2-1, with D maybe TRBD2 (6 bases). Germline loops: CDR1 MNHNS, CDR2 SASEGT. The CDR3 covers 15 residues. The V and J ends lost 5 bases and 0 bases respectively, with 11 bases between them.

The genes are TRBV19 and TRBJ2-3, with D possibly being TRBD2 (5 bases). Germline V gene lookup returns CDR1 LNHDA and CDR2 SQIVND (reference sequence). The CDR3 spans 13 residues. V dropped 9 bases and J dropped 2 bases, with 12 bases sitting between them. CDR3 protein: CASDRGDTDTQYF. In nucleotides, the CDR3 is TGTGCCAGCGACCGGGGTGACACAGATACGCAGTATTTT.

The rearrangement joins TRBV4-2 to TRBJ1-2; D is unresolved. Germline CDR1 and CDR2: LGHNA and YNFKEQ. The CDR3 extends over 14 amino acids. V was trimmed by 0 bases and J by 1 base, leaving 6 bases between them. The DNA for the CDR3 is TGTGCCAGCAGCCAAGATACGGATAACTATGGCTACACCTTC. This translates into CASSQDTDNYGYTF.

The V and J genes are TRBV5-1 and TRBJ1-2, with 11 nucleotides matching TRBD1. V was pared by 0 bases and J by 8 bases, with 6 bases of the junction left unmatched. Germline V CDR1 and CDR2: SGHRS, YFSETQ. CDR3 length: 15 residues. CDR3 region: CASSLVGQGAEGYTF. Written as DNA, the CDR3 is TGCGCCAGCAGCTTGGTAGGACAGGGGGCTGAAGGCTACACCTTC.

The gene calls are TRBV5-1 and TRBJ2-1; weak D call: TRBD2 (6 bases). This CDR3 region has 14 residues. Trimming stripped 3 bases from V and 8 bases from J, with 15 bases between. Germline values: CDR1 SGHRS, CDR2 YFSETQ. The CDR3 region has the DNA TGCGCCAGCAGCTCTAGCGATGGGTACGATGAGCAGTTCTTC. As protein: CASSSSDGYDEQFF.

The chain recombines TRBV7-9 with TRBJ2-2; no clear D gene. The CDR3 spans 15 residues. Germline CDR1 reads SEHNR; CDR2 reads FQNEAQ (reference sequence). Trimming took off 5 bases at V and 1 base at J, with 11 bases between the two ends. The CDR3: CASSLSPLNTGELFF. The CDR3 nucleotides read TGTGCCAGCAGCCTTAGCCCATTGAACACCGGGGAGCTGTTTTTT.

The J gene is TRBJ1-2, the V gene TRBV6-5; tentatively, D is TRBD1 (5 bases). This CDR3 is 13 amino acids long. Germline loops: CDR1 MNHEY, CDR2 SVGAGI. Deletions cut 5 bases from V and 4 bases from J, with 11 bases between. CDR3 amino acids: CASSAGIPYGYTF. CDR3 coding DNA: TGTGCCAGCAGTGCAGGGATTCCCTATGGCTACACCTTC.

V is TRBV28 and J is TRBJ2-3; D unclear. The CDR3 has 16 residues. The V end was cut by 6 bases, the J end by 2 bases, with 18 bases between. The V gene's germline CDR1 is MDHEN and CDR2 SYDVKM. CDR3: CASRPPGVVPTDTQYF. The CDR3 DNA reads TGTGCCAGCAGGCCCCCTGGGGTTGTCCCCACAGATACGCAGTATTTT.

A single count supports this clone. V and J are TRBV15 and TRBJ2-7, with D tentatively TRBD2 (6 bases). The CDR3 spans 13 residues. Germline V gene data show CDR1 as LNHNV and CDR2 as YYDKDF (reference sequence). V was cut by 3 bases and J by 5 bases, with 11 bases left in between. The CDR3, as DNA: TGTGCCACCAGCAGGGACTATAACGACGAGCAGTACTTC. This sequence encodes CATSRDYNDEQYF.